Presented here are 17 T cell receptor beta chains from one specimen sequenced in a study of blood T cells in healthy people across ages. A sample-barcoded 5' primer and a J-beta primer mix were used in a second PCR of roughly 7 to 11 cycles. TCRdb re-derived calls from the 5' RACE reads in MiXCR, one entry per CDR3 protein. Of roughly 550,000 distinct CDR3 sequences in the sample, around 24% were seen once. The data were also submitted as part of a second study, on T cells of mothers and their children.

Specimen: blood. All receptors come from a boy younger than 18 in good health.

This clonotype was counted a few times. The chain is built from TRBV6-2 or TRBV6-3 and TRBJ2-5; 8 bases map to TRBD1. The end of the DNA is better explained by TRBJ2-7, so the J call may be wrong. The length of the CDR3 is 21 residues. CDR1 is MNHEY and CDR2 is SVGEGT in the germline V gene. The CDR3, as DNA: TGTGCCAGCAGTCCTTTGCCCCGGACAGGGTTTTTTTCCCGCTCCTTCTACGAGCAGTACTTC. It specifies CASSPLPRTGFFSRSFYEQYF.

This clonotype was recorded a few times. The chain couples TRBV6-5 to TRBJ2-4; possible D gene TRBD1, 6 bases. This CDR3 has 15 amino acids. Trimming left V 0 bases short and J 3 bases short, with 9 bases between. Germline CDR1 MNHEY, CDR2 SVGAGI. The CDR3 DNA follows: TGTGCCAGCAGTTACTCGATCAGGGGCAAAAACATTCAGTACTTC. It yields the protein CASSYSIRGKNIQYF.

This chain joins TRBV7-8 and TRBJ2-3; TRBD2 is a possible D gene (6 bases). Germline CDR1 SGHVS, CDR2 FQNEAQ. There are 16 residues in the CDR3. Trimming took off 1 base at V and 4 bases at J, with 15 bases between the two ends. The DNA of the CDR3 is TGTGCCAGCAGCTTAGTGGCAGGGAGGAGCGCAGATACGCAGTATTTT. Its protein is CASSLVAGRSADTQYF. Using reference TRBV7-8 and TRBJ2-3 for the parts outside the CDR3, the full variable domain is GAGVSQSPRYKVAKRGQDVALRCDPISGHVSLFWYQQALGQGPEFLTYFQNEAQLDKSGLPSDRFFAERPEGSVSTLKIQRTQQEDSAVYLCASSLVAGRSADTQYFGPGTRLTVL.

This chain joins TRBV6-2 or TRBV6-3 and TRBJ2-1; the match to TRBD2 covers 7 bases. The V gene's germline CDR1 is MNHEY and CDR2 SVGEGT. Trimming at V came to 0 bases and at J to 1 base, leaving 12 bases not matched to a gene. The CDR3 extends over 19 amino acids. CDR3 region: CASSYSIATRGSSYNEQFF. DNA for the CDR3: TGTGCCAGCAGTTACTCGATCGCGACGCGGGGGTCATCCTACAATGAGCAGTTCTTC.

This clonotype was recorded once. The chain is built from TRBV20-1 and TRBJ2-7; 9 bases line up with TRBD2. The V gene's germline CDR1 is DFQATT and CDR2 SNEGSKA (reference sequence). After removal of 7 bases from V and 1 base from J, the junction contained 5 bases not matched to a gene. This CDR3 has 13 residues. Written as DNA, the CDR3 is TGCAGTGTCAGCGGGGGGCGTTCCTACGAGCAGTACTTC. It encodes CSVSGGRSYEQYF.

This clonotype was picked up a small number of times. CDR3 sequence: CASSYQRDKGGETQYF. The CDR3 DNA is TGTGCCAGCAGTTACCAAAGGGACAAGGGAGGGGAGACCCAGTACTTC. The genes are TRBV6-6 and TRBJ2-5, with a weak D call TRBD2 (7 bases). The V and J ends lost 2 bases and 5 bases respectively, with 18 bases between them. The CDR3 has 16 residues. Per germline, CDR1 MNHNY and CDR2 SVGAGI (reference sequence).

In DNA, the CDR3 is TGCAGTGCTAGAGTTCCGGGACTAGCTCCAGATACGCAGTATTTT. This encodes CSARVPGLAPDTQYF. The rearrangement joins TRBV20-1 to TRBJ2-3; TRBD2 agrees at 9 bases. The CDR3 length is 15 residues. Germline CDR1 DFQATT, CDR2 SNEGSKA (reference sequence). V lost 1 base to trimming and J lost 4 bases; unmatched junction nucleotides: 6.

The chain has TRBV7-9 and TRBJ1-4; D might be TRBD1 (6 bases). CDR3 size: 15 residues. Germline lookup yields CDR1 SEHNR and CDR2 FQNEAQ (reference sequence). The V gene lost 7 bases and the J gene lost 8 bases, with 20 bases spanning the gap. The CDR3 loop is CASTNTGAWGEKLFF. The DNA for the CDR3 is TGTGCCAGCACAAACACGGGGGCTTGGGGAGAAAAACTGTTTTTT.

The J gene is TRBJ1-1, the V gene TRBV11-2; D not resolved. Germline lookup yields CDR1 SGHAT and CDR2 FQNNGV. CDR3 size: 16 residues. Trimming took 2 bases from V and 4 from J, leaving 17 bases between them. CDR3 loop: CASSLLRRYRSTEAFF. In DNA form, the CDR3 reads TGTGCCAGCAGCTTACTTCGCAGGTATCGGAGCACTGAAGCTTTCTTT. Looking up the rest from reference TRBV11-2 and TRBJ1-1 gives the full variable domain: EAGVAQSPRYKIIEKRQSVAFWCNPISGHATLYWYQQILGQGPKLLIQFQNNGVVDDSQLPKDRFSAERLKGVDSTLKIQPAKLEDSAVYLCASSLLRRYRSTEAFFGQGTRLTVV.

This chain links TRBV7-2 with TRBJ2-5; 9 nucleotides agree with TRBD1. The CDR3 is made up of 14 amino acids. Germline lookup yields CDR1 SGHTA and CDR2 FQGNSA. V trimming: 5 bases; J trimming: 7 bases; junction bases outside the gene matches: 8. The CDR3 bases are TGTGCCAGCAGCGCTAACAGGGGGCCCGGGACCCAGTACTTC. It is translated as CASSANRGPGTQYF.

This rearrangement joins TRBV20-1 to TRBJ1-1; D is perhaps TRBD1 (5 bases). CDR3 size: 14 residues. CDR1 and CDR2 (germline): DFQATT, SNEGSKA (reference sequence). V gave up 5 bases and J gave up 0 bases, with 13 bases separating them. CDR3 sequence: CSAQPGMVNTEAFF. The CDR3 coding sequence is TGCAGTGCTCAGCCAGGGATGGTGAACACTGAAGCTTTCTTT.

This clonotype was found a few times. In DNA form, the CDR3 reads TGTGCCAGCAGTGGAGGGTACTCCTACGAGCAGTACTTC. As protein: CASSGGYSYEQYF. The V and J genes are TRBV2 and TRBJ2-7; possibly TRBD2 for D (5 bases). Deletions cut 4 bases from V and 0 bases from J, with 7 bases between. CDR1 SNHLY and CDR2 FYNNEI come from the germline V gene. This CDR3 has 13 amino acids.

This clonotype was seen many times. The DNA for the CDR3 is TGTGCCAGCACCTTCGGATCGTCGGGGGCATCTAATGAAAAACTGTTTTTT. Its protein product is CASTFGSSGASNEKLFF. The genes are TRBV12-3 or TRBV12-4 and TRBJ1-4, with D maybe TRBD1 (6 bases). Trimming removed 7 bases at V and 3 bases at J, with 21 bases between. This CDR3 contains 17 residues.

Notes on this clonotype: Given a much more abundant clone one base away, this may be a read error. The chain joins TRBV9 to TRBJ2-7; TRBD1 agrees at 7 bases. After removal of 3 bases from V and 8 bases from J, the junction contained 5 bases not matched to a gene. CDR3 length: 12 residues. Germline V CDR1 and CDR2: SGDLS, YYNGEE. The CDR3 nucleotides are TGTGCCAGCAGCGGACAGGGATACCAGCAGTACTTC. Protein sequence: CASSGQGYQQYF.

This clonotype appeared a few times. The rearrangement joins TRBV7-2 to TRBJ2-5, with 9 bases identical to TRBD2. The DNA end is more similar to TRBJ2-1, so the J call may be wrong. The CDR3 has 17 residues. Germline loops: CDR1 SGHTA, CDR2 FQGNSA. CDR3 residues: CASSLKASGTYYNEQFF. CDR3 sequence (DNA): TGTGCCAGCAGCTTAAAGGCTAGCGGGACCTACTACAATGAGCAGTTCTTC.

The chain is built from TRBV14 and TRBJ2-5, with D possibly TRBD2 on 5 matching bases. Trimming cost V 4 bases and J 5 bases, with 17 bases left between them. CDR1 SGHDN and CDR2 FVKESK come from the germline V gene. This CDR3 region has 15 residues. The CDR3 DNA reads TGTGCCAGCAGCCGAGACTACGGGTCTCGGGAGACCCAGTACTTC. Its translation is CASSRDYGSRETQYF.

A few counts support this clonotype. This sequence joins TRBV6-5 and TRBJ2-7, with 8 positions matching TRBD2. Germline V CDR1 and CDR2: MNHEY, SVGAGI. After removal of 6 bases from V and 2 bases from J, the junction contained 6 bases not matched to a gene. CDR3 length: 14 residues. The CDR3 sequence: CASSPSGYAYEQYF. The DNA of the CDR3 is TGTGCCAGCAGCCCTAGCGGGTATGCCTACGAGCAGTACTTC.